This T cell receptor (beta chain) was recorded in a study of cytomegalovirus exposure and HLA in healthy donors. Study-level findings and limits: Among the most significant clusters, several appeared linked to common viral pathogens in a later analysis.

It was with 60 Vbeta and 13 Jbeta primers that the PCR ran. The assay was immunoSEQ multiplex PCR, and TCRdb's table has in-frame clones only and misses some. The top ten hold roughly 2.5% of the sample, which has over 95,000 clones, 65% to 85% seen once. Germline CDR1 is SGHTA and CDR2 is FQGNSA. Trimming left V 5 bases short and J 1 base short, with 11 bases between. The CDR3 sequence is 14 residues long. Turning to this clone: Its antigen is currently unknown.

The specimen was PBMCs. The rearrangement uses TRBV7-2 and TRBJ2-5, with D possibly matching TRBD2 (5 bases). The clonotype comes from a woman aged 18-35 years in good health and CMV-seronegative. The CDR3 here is CASSQPGFQETQYF. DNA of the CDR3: TGTGCCAGCAGCCAACCGGGGTTCCAAGAGACCCAGTACTTC.